One and the same sample provided the 18 T cell receptor beta chains below, sequenced in a study of CD8 T cells in Susac syndrome. Random hexamers were used to reverse transcribe the RNA input (about 0.45 to 1 ug). TCRdb fed the immunoSEQ multiplex PCR reads into MiXCR, producing one record per CDR3 protein. The table includes roughly 180,000 distinct CDR3 sequences, about 94% detected once. Input material: CD4+ T cells from PBMCs. All receptors derive from a human donor in good health.

CDR3 nucleotides: TGTGCCAGCAGTCCCGGGACTAGCGGGAGGGTTGAGACCCAGTACTTC. Translation gives CASSPGTSGRVETQYF. The chain recombines TRBV28 with TRBJ2-5; TRBD2 agrees at 16 bases. This CDR3 has 16 residues. Germline V gene data show CDR1 as MDHEN and CDR2 as SYDVKM. J was trimmed by 5 bases and V by 5 bases; bases with no gene match: 5.

This clonotype was seen just once. This chain joins TRBV28 and TRBJ2-2; D unresolved. The CDR3 has 15 residues. The germline V gene has CDR1 MDHEN and CDR2 SYDVKM. V was shortened by 8 bases and J by 4 bases, with 17 bases between the two germline ends. In DNA form, the CDR3 reads TGTGCCAGCGGTGCGGCCGTCCGCGTCACCGGGGAGCTGTTTTTT. This translates into CASGAAVRVTGELFF.

The V gene is TRBV6-5, the J gene TRBJ2-1; 11 bases match TRBD1. The CDR3 is 16 residues long. Unmatched junction bases numbered 10, after V lost 8 bases and J lost 4 bases. Germline lookup yields CDR1 MNHEY and CDR2 SVGAGI. CDR3 protein: CASGLKDRGPYNEQFF. The DNA for the CDR3 is TGTGCCAGCGGTTTGAAGGACAGGGGGCCGTACAATGAGCAGTTCTTC.

This rearrangement joins TRBV6-2 or TRBV6-3 to TRBJ2-4, with TRBD2 as a possible D gene (6 bases). Trimming removed 5 bases from V and 10 bases from J, with 12 bases in between. CDR1 and CDR2 (germline): MNHEY, SVGEGT. The CDR3 is 12 amino acids. The CDR3 DNA sequence: TGTGCCAGCAGTCCCTCGGGACTTATTCAGTACTTC. As protein: CASSPSGLIQYF.

The V and J genes are TRBV20-1 and TRBJ2-1, with a possible D match to TRBD2 (5 bases). CDR3 length: 13 amino acids. V was trimmed by 7 bases and J by 6 bases, leaving 16 bases between them. Germline V lookup: CDR1 DFQATT, CDR2 SNEGSKA (reference sequence). This CDR3 is CSVYRAEPNEQFF. The CDR3 region has the DNA TGCAGTGTTTACCGAGCGGAGCCCAATGAGCAGTTCTTC.

The chain uses TRBV3-1 and TRBJ2-1; no definite D call. CDR1 LGHDT and CDR2 YNNKEL come from the germline V gene (reference sequence). Trimming shortened V by 4 bases and J by 10 bases, and 11 bases separated the two germline ends. The CDR3 runs to 12 residues. CDR3 sequence reads: CASSLGRGEQFF. DNA of the CDR3: TGTGCCAGCAGCCTTGGGCGTGGGGAGCAGTTCTTC.

This clonotype appeared a few times. J is TRBJ2-5 and V is TRBV28; no clear D gene. Germline-derived CDR1 and CDR2 are MDHEN and SYDVKM. The CDR3 has 12 amino acids. V dropped 6 bases and J dropped 1 base, with 6 bases sitting between them. The CDR3 nucleotides read TGTGCCAGCAGGGGCGGCCAAGAGACCCAGTACTTC. It specifies CASRGGQETQYF. The variable domain in full, with the rest retrieved from reference TRBV28 and TRBJ2-5, is DVKVTQSSRYLVKRTGEKVFLECVQDMDHENMFWYRQDPGLGLRLIYFSYDVKMKEKGDIPEGYSVSREKKERFSLILESASTNQTSMYLCASRGGQETQYFGPGTRLLVL.

The chain uses TRBV5-1 and TRBJ2-4; D is undetermined. V lost 1 base and J lost 3, with 8 bases in between. Germline values: CDR1 SGHRS, CDR2 YFSETQ. The CDR3 is 14 amino acids. CDR3 bases: TGCGCCAGCAGCTTGTTTCCTGACAAAAACATTCAGTACTTC. Amino acid sequence: CASSLFPDKNIQYF.

The chain employs TRBV29-1 and TRBJ2-2; 11 bases map to TRBD2. V shed 7 bases and J 9 bases; nucleotides not matched to a gene: 4. In germline, CDR1 is SQVTM, CDR2 ANQGSEA. The CDR3 totals 12 residues. In DNA form, the CDR3 reads TGCAGCGGTAGCGGGAGGGCCAGGGAGCTGTTTTTT. Its translation is CSGSGRARELFF.

This clonotype was seen a handful of times. This chain uses TRBV7-3 with TRBJ2-3; D ambiguous. CDR1 and CDR2 from the germline V gene are SGHTA and FQGTGA. The CDR3 is 16 amino acids. Trimming cost V 5 bases and J 0 bases, with 15 bases left between them. Here the CDR3 DNA reads TGTGCCAGCAGCCTCGTATCATCCCCTAGCACAGATACGCAGTATTTT. It specifies CASSLVSSPSTDTQYF.

The chain is built from TRBV30 and TRBJ1-2; TRBD1 is a possible D gene (6 bases). V lost 6 bases and J lost 4, with 15 bases in between. The CDR3 spans 13 residues. Germline assignment: CDR1 GTSNPN and CDR2 SVGIG (reference sequence). The DNA of the CDR3 is TGTGCCTGTACACAGGGAGAGGGCTATGGCTACACCTTC. Amino acids: CACTQGEGYGYTF.

In its sample, this clonotype was seen once. The chain combines TRBV20-1 with TRBJ2-7; D not resolved. Trimming took off 3 bases at V and 0 bases at J, with 18 bases between the two ends. Germline lookup yields CDR1 DFQATT and CDR2 SNEGSKA (reference sequence). The CDR3 consists of 16 residues. CDR3 amino acids: CSASPLVRADSYEQYF. The CDR3 DNA is TGCAGTGCTAGCCCACTGGTGCGCGCCGACTCCTACGAGCAGTACTTC.

The chain carries TRBV20-1 and TRBJ2-7, with D possibly called TRBD1 or TRBD2 (5 bases each). Trimming shortened V by 0 bases and J by 3 bases, and 6 bases separated the two germline ends. CDR3 length: 12 residues. Per the germline V gene, CDR1 is DFQATT and CDR2 is SNEGSKA (reference sequence). The CDR3: CSAREGDYEQYF. DNA for the CDR3: TGCAGTGCTAGAGAGGGGGACTACGAGCAGTACTTC.

The V call is TRBV30, the J call TRBJ1-3; D is unclear. Germline assignment: CDR1 GTSNPN and CDR2 SVGIG (reference sequence). The CDR3 is 18 amino acids. Trimming removed 1 base at V and 4 bases at J, with 23 bases between. Here the CDR3 DNA reads TGTGCCTGGAGTGATTGGTCAAGGGAGGACTTTTTCGGAAACACCATATATTTT. Residues: CAWSDWSREDFFGNTIYF.

V and J are TRBV7-9 and TRBJ1-2, with 10 nucleotides matching TRBD1. V lost 7 bases, J lost 13 bases, and 15 bases stayed unmatched. The CDR3 length is 14 residues. The germline gives CDR1 SEHNR, CDR2 FQNEAQ (reference sequence). CDR3 in amino acids: CASTNGDRGPHRTF. The CDR3 nucleotides are TGTGCCAGCACCAACGGGGACAGGGGCCCCCATCGCACCTTC.

The chain recombines TRBV15 with TRBJ1-1; TRBD1 is a possible D gene (6 bases). Trimming removed 0 bases from V and 4 bases from J, with 12 bases in between. This CDR3 is built from 15 residues. The germline V gene encodes CDR1 LNHNV and CDR2 YYDKDF (reference sequence). CDR3 DNA: TGTGCCACCAGCAGAGACCCGGACAGCGGCACTGAAGCTTTCTTT. Amino acid sequence: CATSRDPDSGTEAFF.

The rearrangement links TRBV20-1 to TRBJ1-2, with D possibly matching TRBD1 (6 bases). Germline CDR1 DFQATT, CDR2 SNEGSKA (reference sequence). Trimming stripped 6 bases from V and 4 bases from J, with 15 bases between. CDR3 length: 13 residues. The CDR3 loop is CSADTGWGYGYTF. The CDR3 DNA sequence: TGCAGTGCAGATACAGGGTGGGGCTATGGCTACACCTTC.

The rearrangement uses TRBV7-9 and TRBJ2-7; no clear D gene. The germline gives CDR1 SEHNR, CDR2 FQNEAQ (reference sequence). The CDR3 has 14 residues. V lost 2 bases to trimming and J lost 2 bases, with 10 bases between them. The CDR3 coding sequence is TGTGCCAGCAGCTTAATGGGCGGAACCTACGAGCAGTACTTC. It translates to CASSLMGGTYEQYF.